These 26 T cell receptor beta chains originate from one sample sequenced in a study of blood T cell repertoires in COVID-19. Profiling relied on immunoSEQ multiplex PCR, and the TCRdb table lists in-frame clones only, not all of them. The table shows under 300,000 clones, with approximately 90% occurring only once. Sequenced: peripheral blood. The receptors were gathered from a middle-aged woman with acute or convalescent COVID-19.

V usage is TRBV19 and J usage is TRBJ2-3, with 7 bases lining up with TRBD2. The V segment lost 5 bases and the J segment 0 bases; nucleotides outside the gene matches: 5. The CDR3 spans 15 residues. Germline CDR1 reads LNHDA; CDR2 reads SQIVND (reference sequence). The CDR3 region is CASSFWTRSTDTQYF. The CDR3, as DNA: TGTGCCAGTAGTTTCTGGACTAGGAGCACAGATACGCAGTATTTT.

This chain joins TRBV10-3 and TRBJ1-1; unclear D gene. Germline CDR1 and CDR2: ENHRY and SYGVKD. The V end was cut by 2 bases, the J end by 1 base, with 5 bases between. This CDR3 has 13 residues. The CDR3 DNA is TGTGCCATCAGTGAGAACTGGAACACTGAAGCTTTCTTT. Translated, it gives CAISENWNTEAFF.

The sample holds one count of this clone. This sequence joins TRBV14 and TRBJ2-3; 9 bases fit TRBD2. Germline V CDR1 and CDR2: SGHDN, FVKESK. The trim removed 4 bases at V and 6 bases at J, leaving 17 bases unmatched. The CDR3 contains 18 residues. In nucleotides, the CDR3 is TGTGCCAGCAGCCCGAGCTTCCGACTAGCGGCCACTAAGGATACGCAGTATTTT. Protein: CASSPSFRLAATKDTQYF.

This sequence joins TRBV15 and TRBJ1-1, with 12 bases identical to TRBD1. The CDR3 runs to 15 residues. V gave up 5 bases and J gave up 5 bases; unmatched junction bases: 6. CDR1 and CDR2 (germline): LNHNV, YYDKDF (reference sequence). The CDR3 region is CATSGDRGQGTEAFF. Written as DNA, the CDR3 is TGTGCCACCAGCGGGGACAGGGGGCAAGGAACTGAAGCTTTCTTT.

The chain joins TRBV30 to TRBJ1-1, with no clear D. CDR1 is GTSNPN, CDR2 SVGIG, per germline (reference sequence). The CDR3 has 12 residues. The germline V and J ends were trimmed by 4 bases and 5 bases, with 11 bases remaining between them. The CDR3 sequence: CAWTAEGTEAFF. In nucleotides, the CDR3 is TGTGCCTGGACCGCCGAGGGTACTGAAGCTTTCTTT.

This sequence joins TRBV21-1 and TRBJ1-1; the table assigns TRBD1, which was not confirmed against the DNA. TRBV21-1 represents a pseudogene. The CDR3 extends over 15 amino acids. CDR3 amino acids: CASNDRGIRGTEAFF. DNA of the CDR3: TGTGCCAGCAACGACAGGGGGATAAGGGGCACTGAAGCTTTCTTT.

The chain recombines TRBV2 with TRBJ1-6, with 7 bases identical to TRBD1. The J segment lost 4 bases and the V segment lost 9 bases, leaving 3 bases of the junction unmatched. The germline CDR1 and CDR2 sequences are SNHLY and FYNNEI. CDR3 length equals 13 residues. CDR3 coding DNA: TGTGCCAGTGGACAGGATTATAATTCACCCCTCCACTTT. This gives the protein CASGQDYNSPLHF. The full variable domain, completed using reference TRBV2 and TRBJ1-6, is EPEVTQTPSHQVTQMGQEVILRCVPISNHLYFYWYRQILGQKVEFLVSFYNNEISEKSEIFDDQFSVERPDGSNFTLKIRSTKLEDSAMYFCASGQDYNSPLHFGNGTRLTVT.

The chain carries TRBV2 and TRBJ2-6; 9 nucleotides align to TRBD1. The CDR3 totals 16 residues. V dropped 7 bases and J dropped 2; count of bases not matched to a gene: 6. Looked up from germline, CDR1 is SNHLY and CDR2 is FYNNEI. The CDR3 spells CASIGTGLAGANVLTF. The CDR3 DNA is TGTGCCAGCATAGGGACAGGGTTAGCTGGGGCCAACGTCCTGACTTTC.

The V call is TRBV30, the J call TRBJ2-5; 9 nucleotides line up with TRBD2. V lost 2 bases to trimming and J lost 5 bases; unmatched junction nucleotides: 9. The CDR3 is made up of 15 amino acids. Per germline, CDR1 GTSNPN and CDR2 SVGIG (reference sequence). CDR3 sequence (DNA): TGTGCCTGGAGTCTCGCGGGGGGGCCGGGGGAGACCCAGTACTTC. Its protein product is CAWSLAGGPGETQYF.

V gene TRBV30 combines with J gene TRBJ1-5; a possible D gene is TRBD1 (6 bases). CDR1 and CDR2 (germline): GTSNPN, SVGIG (reference sequence). V was trimmed by 3 bases and J by 3 bases, leaving 9 bases between them. CDR3 length: 13 amino acids. In DNA, the CDR3 is TGTGCCTGGAGGAGGACAGTCAATCAGCCCCAGCATTTT. Translated: CAWRRTVNQPQHF.

The V and J genes are TRBV9 and TRBJ1-4; TRBD1 is a possible D gene (5 bases). Trimming removed 2 bases at V and 3 bases at J, with 14 bases between. The CDR3 totals 16 residues. CDR1 is SGDLS, CDR2 YYNGEE, per germline. The CDR3, as DNA: TGTGCCAGCAGCGTCGCCCAGGGATTCTCTAATGAAAAACTGTTTTTT. This gives the protein CASSVAQGFSNEKLFF.

V gene TRBV7-9 combines with J gene TRBJ1-5, with D perhaps matching TRBD1 (6 bases). The V gene's germline CDR1 is SEHNR and CDR2 FQNEAQ (reference sequence). V lost 4 bases and J lost 0, with 16 bases in between. This CDR3 is 17 amino acids long. The CDR3: CASSSTGQPHSNQPQHF. The CDR3 nucleotides are TGTGCCAGCAGCTCCACCGGACAGCCACATAGCAATCAGCCCCAGCATTTT.

The chain employs TRBV19 and TRBJ2-1; perhaps TRBD1 as D (5 bases). The CDR3 is made up of 13 amino acids. Looked up from germline, CDR1 is LNHDA and CDR2 is SQIVND (reference sequence). Trimming pared 4 bases from V and 9 bases from J, leaving 13 bases between. CDR3 DNA: TGTGCCAGTAGTAGATTAGGGGCTCCTGAGCAGTTCTTC. Amino acids: CASSRLGAPEQFF.

The genes are TRBV28 and TRBJ1-2, with no clear D. The V end was cut by 10 bases, the J end by 6 bases, with 18 bases between. Germline V gene sequence: CDR1 MDHEN, CDR2 SYDVKM. The CDR3 length is 13 residues. The CDR3 sequence is CATALGRENGYTF. For the CDR3, the DNA is TGTGCCACCGCGCTCGGACGGGAGAATGGCTACACCTTC.

The chain combines TRBV3-1 (or the pseudogene TRBV3-2) with TRBJ2-1, with 7 bases fitting TRBD2. CDR1 and CDR2 (germline): LGHDT, YNNKEL (reference sequence). Losses at the gene ends were 5 bases for V and 9 bases for J; bases not matched to a gene: 4. The CDR3 is 12 residues long. The CDR3 loop reads CASSYLAAEQFF. CDR3 nucleotide sequence: TGTGCCAGCAGCTACCTAGCGGCTGAGCAGTTCTTC.

This clone was seen a handful of times. V is TRBV5-7 and J is TRBJ1-2, with a possible D match to TRBD1 (5 bases). TRBV5-7 is annotated as an ORF whose role is uncertain. V was pared by 2 bases and J by 6 bases, with 14 bases between. This CDR3 is 14 amino acids long. The CDR3, as DNA: TGTGCCAGCAGCTTAGTTCCAGGGTTGCATGGCTACACCTTC. Translating gives CASSLVPGLHGYTF.

This sequence joins TRBV7-2 and TRBJ1-1; 10 nucleotides match TRBD1. The ends lost 5 bases at V and 4 bases at J; junction bases unmatched: 7. In germline, CDR1 is SGHTA, CDR2 FQGNSA. The CDR3 runs 15 residues. The CDR3 sequence is CASSPWDRGITEAFF. CDR3 DNA sequence: TGTGCCAGCAGCCCCTGGGACAGGGGAATCACTGAAGCTTTCTTT.

This clone turned up a few times. The chain carries TRBV27 and TRBJ1-2; 7 bases agree with TRBD1. The CDR3 covers 12 residues. The V and J ends lost 3 bases and 8 bases, in that order; junction bases with no gene match: 3. Germline CDR1 is MNHEY and CDR2 is SMNVEV (reference sequence). In nucleotides, the CDR3 is TGTGCCAGCAGTTTCCCAGGGGGAGGCTACACCTTC. It yields the protein CASSFPGGGYTF.

The chain recombines TRBV7-2 with TRBJ1-5; the D is unclear. Germline values: CDR1 SGHTA, CDR2 FQGNSA. Trimming stripped 6 bases from V and 6 bases from J, with 15 bases between. The CDR3 spans 14 residues. CDR3 in amino acids: CASRMGGSGQPQHF. The CDR3 bases are TGTGCCAGCAGGATGGGAGGGAGTGGTCAGCCCCAGCATTTT.

The chain uses TRBV7-8 and TRBJ1-6; 7 nucleotides agree with TRBD1. The CDR3 runs 17 residues. V lost 6 bases to trimming and J lost 8 bases; unmatched junction nucleotides: 16. Germline V CDR1 and CDR2: SGHVS, FQNEAQ. The CDR3 is CASRPLTGRPGDSPLHF. The CDR3 nucleotides read TGTGCCAGCAGGCCTTTGACAGGGCGCCCGGGGGATTCACCCCTCCACTTT.

This chain uses TRBV5-6 with TRBJ2-1; TRBD1 is a possible D gene (6 bases). The CDR3 totals 12 residues. Germline V gene lookup returns CDR1 SGHDT and CDR2 YYEEEE. V shed 9 bases and J shed 7 bases, with 14 bases lying between them. The CDR3 sequence: CATYRVGNEQFF. CDR3 DNA sequence: TGTGCCACATACAGGGTTGGTAATGAGCAGTTCTTC.

The DNA for the CDR3 is TGTGCCAGTAGTGCGCCAGCACAGGGACTACCACAAGAGACCCAGTACTTC. As protein: CASSAPAQGLPQETQYF. The rearrangement uses TRBV19 and TRBJ2-5; D possibly corresponds to TRBD2 (7 bases). Trimming stripped 5 bases from V and 2 bases from J, with 21 bases between. The CDR3 runs to 17 residues. Germline CDR1 is LNHDA and CDR2 is SQIVND (reference sequence).

The J gene is TRBJ2-7, the V gene TRBV5-3; 13 bases are shared with TRBD2. TRBV5-3 is annotated as an ORF whose role is uncertain. There are 16 residues in the CDR3. The V gene end was trimmed by 4 bases and the J gene end by 0 bases; junction bases not matched to a gene: 4. The CDR3 loop is CARSQGTSGDSYEQYV. The CDR3 coding sequence is TGTGCCAGAAGCCAGGGGACTAGCGGGGACTCCTACGAGCAGTACGTC.

V and J are TRBV6-5 and TRBJ1-2, with 7 bases lining up with TRBD1. This CDR3 contains 14 residues. V gave up 6 bases and J gave up 5 bases; unmatched junction bases: 9. Germline lookup yields CDR1 MNHEY and CDR2 SVGAGI. CDR3 bases: TGTGCCAGCAGCCTCCGGGACAGCCTTTATGGCTACACCTTC. Protein sequence: CASSLRDSLYGYTF.

The chain has TRBV25-1 and TRBJ2-2, with 10 bases fitting TRBD2. Germline V gene lookup returns CDR1 MGHDK and CDR2 SYGVNS. The trim removed 8 bases at V and 0 bases at J, leaving 0 bases unmatched. The CDR3 is 14 residues long. CDR3 in DNA: TGTGCCAGCCTAGCGGGGGCGAACACCGGGGAGCTGTTTTTT. Protein: CASLAGANTGELFF.

This rearrangement joins TRBV11-2 to TRBJ1-3, with a weak D call TRBD1 (5 bases). The V gene's germline CDR1 is SGHAT and CDR2 FQNNGV. V lost 2 bases, J lost 0 bases, and 14 bases lay in between. The CDR3 extends over 17 amino acids. The CDR3 sequence is CASSLSFRTNSGNTIYF. In DNA, the CDR3 is TGTGCCAGCAGCTTATCTTTCCGGACAAACTCTGGAAACACCATATATTTT.